These T cell receptor beta chains were read from a single sample in a study of T cells in Graves' hyperthyroidism and ophthalmopathy. From the multiplex PCR reads, TCRdb called clonotypes with MiXCR, one entry per CDR3 protein. Of hundreds of thousands of distinct CDR3 sequences listed, about 38% are singletons. The sequenced sample was blood. These receptors all come from a man aged 18 to 35 with Graves' hyperthyroidism. The CDR3 runs from the conserved cysteine through the conserved F or W. A D gene is named only where the DNA matches it firmly. For some rows the clone size is stated as once, few or many, or as a class when expanded; others skip it.

>.|TRBJ2-2|TRBV10-3|many|15
CAISGTGLHTGELFF
TGTGCCATCAGTGGCACGGGACTTCACACCGGGGAGCTGTTTTTT
>.|TRBJ2-7|TRBV25-1|.|11
CASSHKYEQYF
TGTGCCAGCAGTCATAAATACGAGCAGTACTTC
>.|TRBJ1-6|TRBV25-1|.|15
CASSYAGPRGSPLHF
TGTGCCAGCAGTTACGCCGGTCCCAGGGGTTCACCCCTCCACTTT
>.|TRBJ1-1|TRBV6-5|.|13
CASSRESGTEAFF
TGTGCCAGCAGTCGCGAGAGCGGCACTGAAGCTTTCTTT
>.|TRBJ1-1|TRBV12-3/TRBV12-4|few|13
CASSFPPNTEAFF
TGTGCCAGCAGTTTCCCACCGAACACTGAAGCTTTCTTT
>.|TRBJ2-7|TRBV5-1|.|16
CASSYSPRDNSYEQYF
TGCGCCAGCAGCTACAGCCCCCGGGACAACTCCTACGAGCAGTACTTC
>.|TRBJ1-6|TRBV10-3|.|13
CASGGAYNSPLHF
TGTGCCAGCGGCGGGGCCTATAATTCACCCCTCCACTTT
>TRBD1|TRBJ1-2|TRBV29-1|.|12
CSPTGQGEGYTF
TGCAGTCCCACCGGACAGGGCGAAGGCTACACCTTC
>.|TRBJ1-4|TRBV7-8|many|15
CASSLPRQPHEKLFF
TGTGCCAGCAGCTTGCCCCGACAGCCTCATGAAAAACTGTTTTTT
>.|TRBJ2-5|TRBV5-1|.|14
CASSARGEGETQYF
TGCGCCAGCAGCGCCAGGGGCGAGGGAGAGACCCAGTACTTC
>.|TRBJ1-1|TRBV9|.|16
CASSPSVGDIMTEAFF
TGTGCCAGCAGCCCCTCCGTGGGGGACATTATGACTGAAGCTTTCTTT
>TRBD2|TRBJ2-5|TRBV12-3/TRBV12-4|few|16
CASSDGLAGVGETQYF
TGTGCCAGCAGTGACGGACTAGCGGGAGTCGGCGAGACCCAGTACTTC
>.|TRBJ1-5|TRBV6-1|.|14
CASDLWGSRQPQHF
TGTGCCAGCGACCTTTGGGGGTCGCGACAGCCCCAGCATTTT
>.|TRBJ1-1|TRBV15|.|13
CATSNGPRTEAFF
TGTGCCACCAGCAATGGCCCCAGGACTGAAGCTTTCTTT
>TRBD1|TRBJ2-7|TRBV29-1|many|11
CSAGQGDEQYF
TGCAGCGCTGGACAGGGCGACGAGCAGTACTTC
>TRBD1|TRBJ2-7|TRBV7-9|many|13
CASSSGQLREQYF
TGTGCCAGCAGCTCGGGACAGCTAAGGGAGCAGTACTTC
>.|TRBJ1-1|TRBV12-3/TRBV12-4|few|13
CASSFYLNTEAFF
TGTGCCAGCAGTTTCTATCTGAACACTGAAGCTTTCTTT
>.|TRBJ1-2|TRBV2|few|12
CASSEKGYGYTF
TGTGCCAGCAGTGAGAAGGGGTATGGCTACACCTTC
>TRBD1|TRBJ2-2|TRBV13|.|14
CASLTGPNTGELFF
TGTGCCAGCTTGACAGGGCCGAACACCGGGGAGCTGTTTTTT
>TRBD2|TRBJ2-7|TRBV29-1|many|13
CSVRLAGASEQYF
TGCAGCGTCCGACTAGCGGGAGCATCCGAGCAGTACTTC
>.|TRBJ2-7|TRBV9|.|15
CASSPKQSSHYERYF
TGTGCCAGCAGCCCCAAGCAGAGTTCCCACTACGAGCGGTACTTC
>.|TRBJ2-7|TRBV2|many|13
CASGIGTPREQYF
TGTGCCAGCGGTATCGGGACCCCTCGGGAGCAGTACTTC